A selection of T cell receptor beta chains follows, all from one sample in a study of cytomegalovirus exposure and HLA in healthy donors. The method was immunoSEQ multiplex PCR; TCRdb's version includes in-frame clones alone and lacks a portion of them. Altogether approximately 150,000 clones are present, 65% to 90% being singletons, with the ten largest covering 2.3%. The specimen was PBMCs. The receptors were sampled from a male donor in good health and CMV-seronegative. CDR3s include the opening cysteine and the closing phenylalanine or tryptophan.

v_gene: TRBV19
j_gene: TRBJ1-2
CDR3aa: CASSGKTGGRNYGYTF

v_gene: TRBV6-5
j_gene: TRBJ1-2
CDR3aa: CASSRTVKHGYTF

v_gene: TRBV5-1
j_gene: TRBJ2-5
CDR3aa: CASSLIRGGKTQYF

v_gene: TRBV4-1
j_gene: TRBJ1-5
CDR3aa: CASSQEGLMPQHF

v_gene: TRBV10-3
j_gene: TRBJ2-7
CDR3aa: CAISRQDSYEQYF

v_gene: TRBV30
j_gene: TRBJ2-7
CDR3aa: CAWSDGGGYEQYF

v_gene: TRBV7-2
j_gene: TRBJ2-7
CDR3aa: CASSPTGPRGEQYF

v_gene: TRBV11-2
j_gene: TRBJ2-1
CDR3aa: CASSAGTSYNEQFF

v_gene: TRBV6-6
j_gene: TRBJ1-2
CDR3aa: CASSPEGQGAYGYTF

v_gene: TRBV5-1
j_gene: TRBJ1-1
CDR3aa: CASSFTGTRTEAFF

v_gene: TRBV4-3
j_gene: TRBJ2-3
CDR3aa: CASSQATTTPSTDTQYF

v_gene: TRBV2
j_gene: TRBJ1-5
CDR3aa: CASRWGQGGNQPQHF

v_gene: TRBV19
j_gene: TRBJ1-4
CDR3aa: CASTPMAYRDGDEKLFF

v_gene: TRBV2
j_gene: TRBJ1-2
CDR3aa: CASNRASRVGDGYTF

v_gene: TRBV29-1
j_gene: TRBJ1-1
CDR3aa: CSGRGDRAEAFF

v_gene: TRBV27
j_gene: TRBJ1-1
CDR3aa: CASSLSTPPNTEAFF

v_gene: TRBV4-3
j_gene: TRBJ1-2
CDR3aa: CASSQQFRQDIRGYTF

v_gene: TRBV6-1
j_gene: TRBJ2-7
CDR3aa: CASRSRGRDYEQYF

v_gene: TRBV5-6
j_gene: TRBJ1-2
CDR3aa: CASSRDSLPYGYTF

v_gene: TRBV5-1
j_gene: TRBJ1-3
CDR3aa: CASSVGQGISGNTIYF

v_gene: TRBV29-1
j_gene: TRBJ2-2
CDR3aa: CSVGRNTGELFF

v_gene: TRBV7-8
j_gene: TRBJ1-1
CDR3aa: CASSPTGVRNTEAFF

v_gene: TRBV18
j_gene: TRBJ2-3
CDR3aa: CASSPREHTDTQYF

v_gene: TRBV10-3
j_gene: TRBJ1-1
CDR3aa: CATVPFRQGRKNTEAFF

v_gene: TRBV18
j_gene: TRBJ1-5
CDR3aa: CASSGTGNQPQHF

v_gene: TRBV30
j_gene: TRBJ2-7
CDR3aa: CAWMASGGFVTEQYF

v_gene: TRBV7-2
j_gene: TRBJ1-5
CDR3aa: CASSLRTDQPQHF

v_gene: TRBV18
j_gene: TRBJ1-1
CDR3aa: CASSPPNSANTEAFF

v_gene: TRBV19
j_gene: TRBJ1-3
CDR3aa: CASSTGTGLGNTIYF

v_gene: TRBV7-9
j_gene: TRBJ2-1
CDR3aa: CASSTTTQGAVEQFF

v_gene: TRBV5-4
j_gene: TRBJ2-5
CDR3aa: CASSPGGGAVPRETQYF

v_gene: TRBV29-1
j_gene: TRBJ1-5
CDR3aa: CSVRQGNSNQPQHF

v_gene: TRBV19
j_gene: TRBJ1-2
CDR3aa: CASRLQGGYGYTF

v_gene: TRBV6-5
j_gene: TRBJ1-5
CDR3aa: CASSTRQGSNQPQHF

v_gene: TRBV6-6
j_gene: TRBJ2-1
CDR3aa: CASSPGNEQFF

v_gene: TRBV4-1
j_gene: TRBJ1-1
CDR3aa: CASSQERQGRGRNTEAFF

v_gene: TRBV29-1
j_gene: TRBJ1-1
CDR3aa: CSVEPRRGWITEAFF

v_gene: TRBV29-1
j_gene: TRBJ2-5
CDR3aa: CSVNRGGTQYF

v_gene: TRBV7-6
j_gene: TRBJ2-7
CDR3aa: CASSFSGTSAGEQYF

v_gene: TRBV5-8
j_gene: TRBJ2-3
CDR3aa: CASSKGPADTQYF

v_gene: TRBV27
j_gene: TRBJ1-3
CDR3aa: CATRGGGGSGNTIYF

v_gene: TRBV27
j_gene: TRBJ1-2
CDR3aa: CASSLMGGAYGYTF

v_gene: TRBV5-1
j_gene: TRBJ2-1
CDR3aa: CASRSGAGPYNEQFF

v_gene: TRBV28
j_gene: TRBJ2-5
CDR3aa: CASSQAGGGGETQYF

v_gene: TRBV15
j_gene: TRBJ2-1
CDR3aa: CATSRDRGIAGGYNEQFF

v_gene: TRBV9
j_gene: TRBJ1-6
CDR3aa: CASSVQGGRSPLHF

v_gene: TRBV4-1
j_gene: TRBJ2-5
CDR3aa: CASSPGQGQETQYF